This TCR beta chain was identified during a study of beta chain features in type 1 diabetes. With regard to this clone: The target antigen is unknown.

Whole-study results and caveats: A cDNA-based sequencing approach could over-represent cells with high TCR expression. In all four CD4+ subsets, TCRB CDR3 length was significantly, moderately reduced in type 1 diabetes.

All of the isolated RNA was reverse transcribed, so expressed TCRB transcripts were sequenced. Assay: immunoSEQ multiplex PCR; the TCRdb copy retains only in-frame clones and omits some. The table records more than 100,000 clones, 9% of them present only once. Sorting of CD4+ naive, central memory, regulatory and stem cell-like memory cells was performed via CD45RO/CCR7/CD25/CD127/CD95/CD27. The CDR3 sequence is 14 residues long. V lost 3 bases and J lost 5; bases outside the gene matches: 6. Germline CDR1 and CDR2: LNHDA and SQIVND (reference sequence). Sample: central memory CD4+ T cells from blood. This chain uses TRBV19 with TRBJ2-5; TRBD2 matches 7 bases. This TCR was recovered from a man aged 25-45 years with type 1 diabetes. The CDR3 sequence is CASSIIGGWETQYF. The CDR3 DNA is TGTGCCAGTAGTATCATCGGGGGGTGGGAGACCCAGTACTTC.